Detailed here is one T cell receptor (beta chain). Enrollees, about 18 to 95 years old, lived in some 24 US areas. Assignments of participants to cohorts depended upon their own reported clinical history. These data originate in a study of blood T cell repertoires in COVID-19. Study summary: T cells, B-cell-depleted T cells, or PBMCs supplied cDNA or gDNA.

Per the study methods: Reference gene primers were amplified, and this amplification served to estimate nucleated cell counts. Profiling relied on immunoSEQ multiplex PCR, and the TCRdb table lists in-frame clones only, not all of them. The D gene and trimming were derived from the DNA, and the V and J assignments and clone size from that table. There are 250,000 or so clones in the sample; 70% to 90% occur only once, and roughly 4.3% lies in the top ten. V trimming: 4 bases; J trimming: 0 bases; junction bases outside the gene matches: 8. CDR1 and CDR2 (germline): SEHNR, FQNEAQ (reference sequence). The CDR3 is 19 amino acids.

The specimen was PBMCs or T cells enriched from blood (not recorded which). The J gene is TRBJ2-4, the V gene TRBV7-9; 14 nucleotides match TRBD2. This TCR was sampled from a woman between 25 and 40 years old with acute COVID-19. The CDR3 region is CASSSETSGRARAKNIQYF. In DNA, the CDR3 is TGTGCCAGCAGCTCGGAGACTAGCGGGAGGGCCCGAGCCAAAAACATTCAGTACTTC.